What follows are 25 T cell receptor beta chains derived from one specimen sequenced in a study of blood T cells in healthy people across ages. Using a J-beta primer mix together with a sample-barcoded 5' primer, a second PCR was run for roughly 7 to 12 cycles. TCRdb redid the calling of the 5' RACE reads with MiXCR, one entry per CDR3 protein. The table shows around 940,000 distinct CDR3 sequences, with around 54% occurring only once. Sequencing was done on a sample of blood. The receptor source for this set is an older woman in good health.

V gene TRBV7-8 combines with J gene TRBJ2-3; the match to TRBD2 covers 12 bases. The CDR3 consists of 17 residues. Trimming at V came to 4 bases and at J to 3 bases, leaving 8 bases not matched to a gene. CDR1 SGHVS and CDR2 FQNEAQ come from the germline V gene. CDR3 loop: CASSSRLAGEGTDTQYF. CDR3 nucleotide sequence: TGTGCCAGCAGCTCTAGACTAGCGGGAGAGGGGACAGATACGCAGTATTTT.

This sequence joins TRBV6-1 and TRBJ1-2; possibly TRBD1 for D (6 bases). This CDR3 has 16 residues. Germline V gene lookup returns CDR1 MNHNS and CDR2 SASEGT. The V and J ends lost 10 bases and 0 bases respectively, with 21 bases between them. This chain's CDR3 is CANRLLLTGTNYGYTF. The CDR3 coding sequence is TGTGCCAACCGGTTATTATTGACAGGTACTAACTATGGCTACACCTTC.

The rearrangement joins TRBV28 to TRBJ2-1; 7 nucleotides line up with TRBD1. J gave up 6 bases and V 3 bases, and 8 bases lay outside the gene matches. Looked up from germline, CDR1 is MDHEN and CDR2 is SYDVKM. The CDR3 has 15 residues. CDR3 in amino acids: CASSFSGTAFNEQFF. CDR3 coding DNA: TGTGCCAGCAGTTTTTCAGGGACAGCATTCAATGAGCAGTTCTTC.

The CDR3 loop is CASTFKSGTSIEVYEQYF. The CDR3 nucleotides read TGTGCCAGCACCTTTAAATCCGGGACTAGCATAGAAGTGTACGAGCAGTACTTC. The chain is built from TRBV12-3 or TRBV12-4 and TRBJ2-7; 9 bases align to TRBD2. There are 18 residues in the CDR3. J lost 4 bases, V lost 7 bases, and 20 bases had no gene match.

V and J are TRBV4-1 and TRBJ2-7, with 8 bases lining up with TRBD2. This CDR3 is 21 amino acids long. The germline gives CDR1 MGHRA, CDR2 YSYEKL. V was clipped by 2 bases and J by 9 bases; unmatched bases: 30. The CDR3 loop is CASSQPRESGTRSRWPVGQYF. The DNA of the CDR3 is TGCGCCAGCAGCCAACCCCGCGAATCCGGGACTAGATCTAGGTGGCCTGTTGGGCAGTACTTC.

The chain recombines TRBV4-2 with TRBJ1-4; D gene ambiguous. The CDR3 is made up of 14 amino acids. Germline V gives CDR1 LGHNA, CDR2 YNFKEQ. V lost 1 base and J lost 7, with 10 bases in between. CDR3: CASSQGGGPEKLFF. CDR3 DNA sequence: TGTGCCAGCAGCCAAGGTGGAGGCCCTGAAAAACTGTTTTTT.

This clonotype occurred once. The V gene is TRBV20-1, the J gene TRBJ2-1, with D possibly TRBD2 on 6 matching bases. Germline assignment: CDR1 DFQATT and CDR2 SNEGSKA (reference sequence). V lost 4 bases and J 5 bases, leaving 9 bases between the germline ends. This CDR3 contains 12 residues. The CDR3 protein is CSANRENNEQFF. CDR3 nucleotides: TGCAGTGCTAACCGGGAGAACAATGAGCAGTTCTTC.

A remark on this clonotype: Germline is not matched at one junction end, which may reflect a read error. CDR3 loop: CASSTTSGRGRGTQYF. For the CDR3, the DNA is TGTGCTAGCAGCACGACTAGCGGGAGAGGTCGCGGTACGCAGTATTTT. The chain employs TRBV7-9 and TRBJ2-3; 12 bases align to TRBD2. The CDR3 has 16 amino acids. CDR1 is SEHNR and CDR2 is FQNEAQ in the germline V gene (reference sequence).

This clonotype was seen only once. The chain joins TRBV12-3 or TRBV12-4 to TRBJ2-5; TRBD2 aligns across 7 bases. Trimming cost V 6 bases and J 4 bases; bases outside gene matches: 8. This CDR3 is 14 amino acids long. CDR3 sequence (DNA): TGTGCCAGCAGGCGGGGAGGGGCTGGAGAGACCCAGTACTTC. It codes for CASRRGGAGETQYF.

This clonotype showed up just a few times. J is TRBJ2-7 and V is TRBV25-1, with D possibly TRBD1 on 6 matching bases. The CDR3 has 13 residues. Germline CDR1 reads MGHDK; CDR2 reads SYGVNS. V lost 5 bases to trimming and J lost 3 bases, with 11 bases between them. This CDR3 is CASSQGSNYEQYF. DNA of the CDR3: TGTGCCAGCAGTCAGGGGAGTAACTACGAGCAGTACTTC.

The rearrangement joins TRBV7-9 to TRBJ2-7; 7 positions match TRBD2. The J segment lost 0 bases and the V segment lost 0 bases, leaving 5 bases of the junction unmatched. The CDR3 has 16 amino acids. The germline V gene has CDR1 SEHNR and CDR2 FQNEAQ (reference sequence). The CDR3 region has the DNA TGTGCCAGCAGCTTAGCGCAGGGCGGGAGCTCCTACGAGCAGTACTTC. It encodes CASSLAQGGSSYEQYF.

The chain links TRBV28 to TRBJ2-5; D remains ambiguous. Germline CDR1 is MDHEN and CDR2 is SYDVKM. The CDR3 runs 16 residues. The ends were cut back, 6 bases at V and 2 bases at J, with 19 bases in the middle. CDR3 bases: TGTGCCAGCAGGACCTTGCATCTGAGGAATCAAGAGACCCAGTACTTC. It translates to CASRTLHLRNQETQYF.

The V and J genes are TRBV29-1 and TRBJ2-5; no definite D call. From germline, CDR1 is SQVTM and CDR2 ANQGSEA. Trimming took off 6 bases at V and 11 bases at J, with 16 bases between the two ends. The CDR3 is made up of 11 amino acids. The CDR3 loop is CSVGFGNEQYF. DNA of the CDR3: TGCAGCGTCGGGTTTGGCAATGAGCAGTACTTC.

This clonotype has a handful of counts. The chain recombines TRBV27 with TRBJ2-7; D possibly corresponds to TRBD2 (6 bases). V was cut by 11 bases and J by 0 bases, with 14 bases left in between. The CDR3 contains 13 residues. CDR1 and CDR2 from the germline V gene are MNHEY and SMNVEV (reference sequence). The CDR3 DNA is TGTGCCGTTAGTGGGCGGGACTCCTACGAGCAGTACTTC. This translates into CAVSGRDSYEQYF.

This sequence joins TRBV28 and TRBJ1-2; the match to TRBD1 covers 7 bases. After removal of 6 bases from V and 5 bases from J, the junction contained 6 bases not matched to a gene. Germline-derived CDR1 and CDR2 are MDHEN and SYDVKM. This CDR3 is built from 13 residues. The CDR3: CASRSDRAYGYTF. As DNA, the CDR3 is TGTGCCAGCAGATCTGACAGGGCTTATGGCTACACCTTC.

The chain is built from TRBV3-1 and TRBJ2-4; perhaps D is TRBD1 or TRBD2 (6 bases each). TRBJ2-7 explains the end of the DNA better; the J call may be wrong. CDR3 size: 16 residues. Germline V gene lookup returns CDR1 LGHDT and CDR2 YNNKEL (reference sequence). The CDR3 DNA reads as TGTGCCAGCAGCCAAGGCAAGGGGGGAGGCGGCTACGAGCAGTACTTC. Its protein is CASSQGKGGGGYEQYF.

This clonotype was seen at least ten times. The chain couples TRBV5-5 to TRBJ2-3; D is unclear. The V end lost 2 bases, the J end lost 2 bases, and 9 bases lay between the germline ends. Germline V gene data show CDR1 as SGHKS and CDR2 as YYEKEE (reference sequence). This CDR3 contains 14 residues. Here the CDR3 reads CASSFISDTDTQYF. CDR3 DNA: TGTGCCAGCAGCTTTATTTCGGACACAGATACGCAGTATTTT.

The V gene is TRBV28, the J gene TRBJ2-6, with 7 bases matching TRBD2. CDR1 and CDR2 from the germline V gene are MDHEN and SYDVKM. This CDR3 comprises 16 residues. V shed 4 bases, J shed 4 bases, and the junction held 7 bases outside the gene matches. CDR3 coding DNA: TGTGCCAGCAGTTGGGGAGGGAGTGGAGGGGCCAACGTCCTGACTTTC. Its translation: CASSWGGSGGANVLTF.

The V call is TRBV12-3 or TRBV12-4, the J call TRBJ2-1; the D gene is possibly TRBD2 (6 bases). The CDR3 contains 15 residues. Trimming took 5 bases from V and 2 from J, leaving 13 bases between them. For the CDR3, the DNA is TGTGCCAGCAGTGGGGGGTTATCTACCTACAATGAGCAGTTCTTC. It is translated as CASSGGLSTYNEQFF.

This clonotype was detected ten times or more. The genes are TRBV2 and TRBJ2-1, with TRBD2 matching over 13 bases. Losses at the gene ends were 4 bases for V and 8 bases for J; bases not matched to a gene: 2. The CDR3 runs 14 residues. Per germline, CDR1 SNHLY and CDR2 FYNNEI. In DNA, the CDR3 is TGTGCCAGCAGTGTGGGACTAGCGGGACATGAGCAGTTCTTC. It specifies CASSVGLAGHEQFF.

This chain connects TRBV5-1 to TRBJ2-7; 7 bases map to TRBD1. Germline CDR1 and CDR2: SGHRS and YFSETQ. The CDR3 sequence is 16 residues long. V shed 4 bases, J shed 0 bases, and the junction held 10 bases outside the gene matches. The CDR3, as DNA: TGCGCCAGCAGCACCCCACAGGGGACAAGCTCCTACGAGCAGTACTTC. This sequence encodes CASSTPQGTSSYEQYF. Looking up the rest from reference TRBV5-1 and TRBJ2-7 gives the full variable domain: KAGVTQTPRYLIKTRGQQVTLSCSPISGHRSVSWYQQTPGQGLQFLFEYFSETQRNKGNFPGRFSGRQFSNSRSEMNVSTLELGDSALYLCASSTPQGTSSYEQYFGPGTRLTVT.

This rearrangement joins TRBV6-1 to TRBJ2-4; 12 bases are shared with TRBD1. The J call is uncertain, as TRBJ2-7 better fits the DNA end. Germline CDR1 is MNHNS and CDR2 is SASEGT. This CDR3 spans 14 amino acids. The CDR3 region is CASSNRDRGLEQYF. CDR3 nucleotide sequence: TGTGCCAGCAGTAACCGGGACAGGGGGCTCGAGCAGTACTTC.

Comment on this clonotype: An end of the junction does not agree with germline; a read error may underlie this. This chain links TRBV3-1 with TRBJ2-3, with D maybe TRBD2 (6 bases). CDR3 length equals 15 residues. Germline-derived CDR1 and CDR2 are LGHDT and YNNKEL (reference sequence). In DNA form, the CDR3 reads TGTGCCAGCAGCCAACTAGGGCGGGGCACAGGTACGCAGTATTTT. This encodes CASSQLGRGTGTQYF.

V gene TRBV2 combines with J gene TRBJ1-2; D is perhaps TRBD1 (6 bases). Trimming pared 8 bases from V and 8 bases from J, leaving 21 bases between. Germline CDR1 SNHLY, CDR2 FYNNEI. This CDR3 is 14 amino acids long. The CDR3 loop is CASGAQGPSGGYTF. Here the CDR3 DNA reads TGTGCCAGCGGAGCCCAGGGGCCATCAGGAGGCTACACCTTC.

The V and J genes are TRBV20-1 and TRBJ1-4; tentative D call: TRBD1 (6 bases). With 7 bases removed from V and 0 bases from J, the gap between germline ends came to 36 bases. Germline V lookup: CDR1 DFQATT, CDR2 SNEGSKA (reference sequence). This CDR3 contains 22 residues. Written as DNA, the CDR3 is TGCAGTGTGGGACGGCCATTAGTGGACCGGACACAGGGATTCGCAACTAATGAAAAACTGTTTTTT. It translates to CSVGRPLVDRTQGFATNEKLFF.